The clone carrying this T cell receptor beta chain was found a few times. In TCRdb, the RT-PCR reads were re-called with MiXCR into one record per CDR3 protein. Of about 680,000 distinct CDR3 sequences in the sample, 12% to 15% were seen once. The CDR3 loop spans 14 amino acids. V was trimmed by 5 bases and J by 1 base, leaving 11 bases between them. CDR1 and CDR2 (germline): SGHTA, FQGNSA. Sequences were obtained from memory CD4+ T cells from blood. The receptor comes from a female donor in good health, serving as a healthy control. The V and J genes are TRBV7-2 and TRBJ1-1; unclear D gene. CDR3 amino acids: CASSVSRGNTEAFF. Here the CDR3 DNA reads TGTGCCAGCAGCGTGTCGCGGGGGAACACTGAAGCTTTCTTT.